Listed below are T cell receptor beta chains from one sample, sequenced in a study of T cell responses to AZD1222 COVID-19 vaccine. Clones were read by immunoSEQ multiplex PCR, and TCRdb kept only the in-frame ones, dropping some. The sample holds about 55,000 clones, roughly 90% seen once. Sequenced material: peripheral blood, taken on day 0 of AZD1222 vaccination. Receptors originate from an adult in good health. The conserved cysteine and the conserved F or W are not part of the CDR3 here. The order of the fields is J gene, V gene, clone size, CDR3 protein. Clone size is shown for a subset of rows, as once, few, many or a class of expanded clone.

TRBJ2-5 TRBV6-1 - ASSEQGFQETQY
TRBJ1-5 TRBV19 - ASSALGLRQGINSQPQH
TRBJ1-2 TRBV4-1 - ASSQGGQGAQIYGYT
TRBJ2-2 TRBV5-4 - ASSSQNTGELF
TRBJ1-5 TRBV6-1 - ASSDGSNWNNQPQH
TRBJ2-2 TRBV15 - ATSRAWTVATGELF
TRBJ2-7 TRBV3-1/TRBV3-2 medium-sized ASSQDSGTTYEQY
TRBJ1-2 TRBV23-1 once ASSQIYGFYT
TRBJ2-2 TRBV10-3 once AISDRGMNTGELF
TRBJ2-2 TRBV30 - AWSKGNTGELF
TRBJ2-2 TRBV19 once ASSIPGRANTGELF
TRBJ1-2 TRBV29-1 - SVERPGPYGYT
TRBJ1-5 TRBV9 - ASSVLPRAGNQPQH
TRBJ2-1 TRBV25-1 - ASSVPSGSPYNEQF
TRBJ2-5 TRBV6-6 - ASSYGFSGVQETQY
TRBJ1-2 TRBV24-1 few ATSVEQECYT
TRBJ2-2 TRBV7-9 - ASSFGLAGASGELF
TRBJ1-2 TRBV29-1 - SVATGEGNYGYT
TRBJ1-4 TRBV2 - ASRVDRGRSEKLF
TRBJ2-4 TRBV6-1 - ASSEASGGQARRGHKNIQY
TRBJ1-1 TRBV29-1 few SGGVANTEAF
TRBJ1-1 TRBV27 - ASRPRQNTEAF
TRBJ1-1 TRBV10-3 - AIRVQENTEAF
TRBJ1-2 TRBV18 - ASSPGTLINYGYT